This TCR beta chain was sequenced in a study of blood T cell repertoires in COVID-19 (dated by TCRdb to 2019 to 2021). A note on the overall study: Samples from collaborators originated in the United States, Italy and Spain and spanned both the acute and convalescent phases of COVID-19. A de-identified subject ID, COVID-19 status, age in years and sex were almost always included in the sample metadata. The repertoires were released in a freely available public database intended as a resource for research on the immune response to SARS-CoV-2. Subjects who had been exposed to COVID-19, were actively infected with it, or had recovered from it provided the deeply sampled blood TCRbeta repertoires that made up the dataset. HLA class I and class II types, where available, came from metadata supplied by the sample provider rather than from assay-based typing. The prospective study material was composed of cDNA or gDNA derived from T cells, B-cell-depleted T cells, or PBMCs. The samples were drawn from two sources: the first 160 participants of the ongoing ImmuneRACE study, and fewer than 1,500 subjects contributed by 6 global collaborators. The full study reports these points: The amount of clinical and demographic metadata varied by source and participant and was provided uncurated.

TCRbeta CDR3 regions were amplified from genomic DNA by means of the immunoSEQ Assay, a bias-controlled multiplex PCR. As for how the authors treated the data: Nucleated cell counts per sample were estimated from amplification of reference gene primers within the assay. To quantify the absolute abundance of each unique TCRbeta CDR3 rearrangement, sequence reads were collapsed and filtered. For each sample, productive Simpson clonality was calculated as the square root of Simpson's diversity index across productive rearrangements. TCRdb mirrors the immuneACCESS table, restricted to in-frame sequences. Some clones are absent from its copies; in checked studies, under half trace to an unresolved V gene, and the reason for the others is unknown. The V and J calls and the clone size are those of that table, but D and trimming were determined from the DNA. Counted in this sample were around 300,000 clones; roughly nine tenths of them appeared once. The top ten clones comprise around 2.1% of the sample.

Regarding this clone: Its antigen target is currently unknown. Per-base qualities were not stored, and no clone one base away is much larger.

Collaborating institutions collected whole blood in K2EDTA tubes following their own protocols. For TCRbeta analysis, collaborators shipped samples in one of three forms: frozen whole blood, isolated PBMCs, or DNA extracted from either of those sample types. The sample was peripheral blood. The sequence derives from a man aged 50-60 years with acute or convalescent COVID-19.

CDR3 region: CASGTGYGYTF. DNA sequence: TGTGCCAGCGGGACAGGCTATGGCTACACCTTC. Rearrangement joined TRBV14 to TRBJ1-2; 8 central bases correspond to TRBD1. The CDR3 spans 11 residues, from the cysteine through the phenylalanine. The kept DNA is CDR3 alone, 33 bases in frame from the first base. Germline trimming: 8 bases from V, 4 bases from J; junction bases outside gene matches: 0. Taken from the germline V gene, the CDR1 and CDR2 loops are SGHDN and FVKESK.